This record concerns one TCR beta chain sequence. Its specific antigen is unknown. No base-level quality is on record; no much larger clone is a single base apart. The CDR3 numbers 14 residues from cysteine through phenylalanine. The DNA shown is the 42-base CDR3, in frame from base 1. V lost 6 bases and J lost 1 base; the stretch between them is 12 bases long. Looking up the germline V gene yields CDR1 SNHLY and CDR2 FYNNEI. TCR CDR3 regions were amplified from genomic DNA by multiplex PCR using the deep immunoSEQ assay. Extracted genomic DNA from each cell subset was distributed evenly across all wells of several immunoSEQ 96-well plates, and each plate was treated as a replicate. For sorted subsets, each replicate PCR was loaded with about 0.2 ug genomic DNA, equivalent to some 31,000 T cell genomes. Purified libraries were measured with a Qubit 3.0 fluorometer, size-checked on a Bioanalyzer 2100, and measured again with the KAPA Library Quantification kit. Every immunoSEQ 96-well plate was sequenced on a dedicated single-read 150-cycle Illumina NextSeq 550 flow cell. As for how the authors treated the data: Because only junctional sequences without quality scores were contained in the immunoSEQ output, filtering matching that applied to full-length reads could not be performed. To assign V/J genes and CDR3, sequences were annotated using PyIR, a Python wrapper for IgBLAST v1.9, with IMGT germline references. Any read was removed if the V/J assignment was weak (E-value above 1e-6), the CDR3 was missing, or the read contained stop codons, out-of-frame junctions, or ambiguous translated residues. V3J clonotypes were defined as sequences sharing an identical inferred V gene, J gene, and CDR3 amino acid sequence. To compute the percentage overlap between repertoires, the number of shared unique clonotypes was divided by the size of the smaller repertoire. Three approaches were used to assess repertoire richness: RTK rarefaction, the Chao1 estimator, and Recon v2.1 estimates of unobserved clonotypes. OLGA was used to compute generation probabilities for all TCRbeta clonotypes that the gDNA method yielded from a handful of donors. As stored in TCRdb, this immuneACCESS dataset retains in-frame rearrangements with V and J assigned. A fraction of the clones does not appear; measured against another copy, unresolved V genes explain less than half of the discrepancy, and the remainder lacks a known reason. V and J calls and clone size come straight from that table; D and trimming were deduced from the DNA. The sample records 1.5 million to 2.5 million clones, over 85% of which are singletons. The top ten constitute 1% to 1.5% of the sample.

The data stem from a study of shared clonotypes between healthy human individuals (TCRdb year 2020). Describing the broader study: A few men and two women, aged 18 to 49 years, made up the cohort. For each donor, three plates each were used for CD4 naive and CD4 memory, two plates were used for CD8 naive, and one plate was used for CD8 memory. The study deeply sequenced blood TCR repertoires of five healthy adults to estimate repertoire size and the extent of clonotype sharing between individuals. Libraries were prepared and TCR repertoires were sequenced by different laboratories using diverse techniques, in order to increase sequencing depth and limit assay-specific biases. Per donor, leukapheresis produced somewhere between about 0.85 and 10 billion PBMCs. Overall study outcomes, separate from this receptor: Based on pairwise subsampling, the degree of clonotype sharing among donors was expected to be affected by sequencing depth. Compared with non-shared clonotypes, the clonotypes found in all four sorted-subset donors had higher generation probabilities. Rarefaction of sorted-subset datasets indicated incomplete sequencing despite the large sequencing depth. Because the study included a small number of donors, the genetic and exposure-history diversity represented was limited. Estimated clonotype richness was generally larger for naive than for memory subsets. Sharing across a few donors was observed for around 5% of naive CD4, 3.5% of naive CD8, 2% to 2.5% of memory CD4, and about 0.39% of memory CD8 clonotypes. Only blood was sampled, and tissue TCR repertoires likely differ from those in blood.

CD8 naive samples consisted of CD45RO-negative cells that were positively selected for CCR7, yielding a CD45RA+CCR7+ population without TemRA cells. Healthy HIV-negative adults with no recently reported acute infections or vaccinations were included as donors. Every donor was a Caucasian adult residing in Nashville, Tennessee, USA. After blood collection by leukapheresis, PBMCs were isolated using Ficoll-Histopaque density gradient centrifugation and then cryopreserved in the vapor phase of liquid nitrogen. Purity and quantity of every magnetically sorted T cell population were checked by analytical flow cytometry. Genomic DNA was isolated from each sorted fraction and quantified by UV absorbance on a Nanodrop 2000c.

The rearrangement combines TRBV2 with TRBJ1-1; matching of 5 bases hints at TRBD1 as the D gene. The clonotype originates from a man younger than 35 in good health. Material for sequencing was naive CD8+ T cells sorted from blood. This sample's cell subset or site label indicates: CD45RA+CCR7+. CDR3 reads: CASSYPTGNTEAFF. The bases are TGTGCCAGCAGCTACCCAACAGGGAACACTGAAGCTTTCTTT.